Listed below are T cell receptor beta chains from one sample, sequenced in a study of early T cells in non-severe SARS-CoV-2 infection. TCRdb re-derived calls from the 5' RACE reads in MiXCR, one entry per CDR3 protein. The data contain about 61,000 distinct CDR3 sequences, around 13% of them singletons. The material sequenced was whole blood, taken at baseline. The receptors were gathered from an adult who was a healthcare worker with PCR-confirmed SARS-CoV-2 infection or an uninfected control (not recorded which). The donor label of this sample is uncertain. CDR3s include the opening cysteine and the closing phenylalanine or tryptophan. The D gene is left open where the match is weak. Not every row has a clone size; where given, it reads once, few, many or a size class.

>TRBV5-6|few|TRBJ1-4|-
CASSFPPGRSKEKLFF
TGTGCCAGCAGCTTTCCCCCAGGGCGGTCTAAGGAAAAACTGTTTTTT
>TRBV2|-|TRBJ1-1|-
CASSLDGGDPEAFF
TGTGCCAGCAGCTTAGATGGGGGGGACCCTGAAGCTTTCTTT
>TRBV4-1|-|TRBJ1-1|-
CASSQDLSVNTEAFF
TGCGCCAGCAGCCAAGATCTTTCAGTGAACACTGAAGCTTTCTTT
>TRBV20-1|few|TRBJ1-3|-
CSARAQNSGNTIYF
TGCAGTGCTAGGGCCCAGAACTCTGGAAACACCATATATTTT
>TRBV7-2|few|TRBJ2-2|TRBD2
CASSLGLAVGELFF
TGTGCCAGCAGCTTAGGACTAGCGGTCGGGGAGCTGTTTTTT
>TRBV20-1|few|TRBJ2-3|TRBD2
CSQAGVSPIDTDTQYF
TGCAGCCAAGCGGGGGTTTCACCTATCGACACAGATACGCAGTATTTT
>TRBV20-1|-|TRBJ1-1|-
CSAIPGHNTEAFF
TGCAGTGCTATTCCGGGACATAACACTGAAGCTTTCTTT
>TRBV2|-|TRBJ2-4|-
CASRMSDLKNIQYF
TGTGCCAGCAGAATGTCGGACCTAAAAAACATTCAGTACTTC
>TRBV7-3|-|TRBJ2-1|TRBD1
CASSLEGQGYNEQFF
TGTGCCAGCAGCCTTGAGGGACAGGGGTACAATGAGCAGTTCTTC
>TRBV5-5|few|TRBJ1-5|-
CASSLEWDSNQPQHF
TGTGCCAGCAGCTTGGAATGGGATAGCAATCAGCCCCAGCATTTT
>TRBV7-2|-|TRBJ2-5|TRBD1
CASSWTGEFGETQYF
TGTGCCAGCAGCTGGACAGGGGAATTTGGAGAGACCCAGTACTTC
>TRBV4-2|-|TRBJ1-1|-
CASSQDRVYTEAFF
TGTGCCAGCAGCCAAGACAGGGTTTACACTGAAGCTTTCTTT
>TRBV5-7|-|TRBJ2-3|-
CASSADLGRTDTQYF
TGTGCCAGCAGCGCGGATCTGGGCCGCACAGATACGCAGTATTTT
>TRBV27|-|TRBJ1-6|-
CASSFRSGGSPLHF
TGTGCCAGCAGTTTTAGGTCAGGAGGCTCACCCCTCCACTTT
>TRBV6-6|many|TRBJ2-3|-
CASSYSAGTTDTQYF
TGTGCCAGCAGTTACTCGGCGGGCACCACAGATACGCAGTATTTT
>TRBV6-4|-|TRBJ2-1|-
CASSKNPDGSYNEQFF
TGTGCCAGCAGCAAAAACCCGGACGGCTCCTACAATGAGCAGTTCTTC
>TRBV9|-|TRBJ2-3|TRBD2
CASSEGLADDTQYF
TGTGCCAGCAGCGAGGGACTAGCCGACGATACGCAGTATTTT
>TRBV5-6|many|TRBJ2-5|-
CASSSTGTSETQYF
TGTGCCAGCAGTTCGACCGGGACATCAGAGACCCAGTACTTC
>TRBV6-6|few|TRBJ1-2|TRBD1
CASSGRDSYGYTF
TGTGCCAGCAGTGGCCGGGACAGCTATGGCTACACCTTC
>TRBV29-1|few|TRBJ2-5|-
CSVSKRSTAQETQYF
TGCAGCGTCTCCAAGAGATCGACAGCCCAAGAGACCCAGTACTTC
>TRBV12-3/TRBV12-4|few|TRBJ1-1|TRBD1
CASRDRDRVSTEAFF
TGTGCCAGCAGGGACCGGGACAGGGTGAGCACTGAAGCTTTCTTT
>TRBV7-9|-|TRBJ2-1|TRBD2
CASSISGVRENEQFF
TGTGCCAGCAGTATAAGCGGGGTCCGGGAAAATGAGCAGTTCTTC
>TRBV14|many|TRBJ1-1|-
CASSQDRNTEAFF
TGTGCCAGCAGCCAAGACCGGAACACTGAAGCTTTCTTT
>TRBV12-3/TRBV12-4|once|TRBJ2-1|TRBD1
CASSLTLGTGTGTRHEQFF
TGTGCCAGCAGTCTAACCCTGGGGACCGGGACAGGCACCCGCCATGAGCAGTTCTTC
>TRBV18|few|TRBJ1-4|TRBD1
CASRPTLQRGLEEKLFF
TGTGCCAGCCGGCCTACTCTCCAGAGGGGGCTGGAGGAAAAACTGTTTTTT
>TRBV6-2/TRBV6-3|-|TRBJ2-4|-
CASSYERGLNIQYF
TGTGCCAGCAGCTACGAGAGGGGATTGAACATTCAGTACTTC
>TRBV5-1|few|TRBJ1-2|-
CASHRADYGYTF
TGCGCCAGCCATAGGGCGGACTATGGCTACACCTTC
>TRBV29-1|few|TRBJ1-2|-
CSVGGSGETNYGYTF
TGCAGCGTTGGTGGGTCGGGGGAAACTAACTATGGCTACACCTTC
>TRBV7-9|few|TRBJ1-4|-
CASSLQKTTNEKLFF
TGTGCCAGCAGCTTACAGAAGACAACTAATGAAAAACTGTTTTTT
>TRBV18|few|TRBJ2-5|TRBD1
CASSHQTGQETQYF
TGTGCCAGCTCACATCAGACAGGGCAGGAGACCCAGTACTTC
>TRBV7-7|many|TRBJ2-5|TRBD1
CASSLAPTGQPRTQYF
TGTGCCAGCAGCTTAGCGCCCACGGGACAGCCCCGGACCCAGTACTTC
>TRBV6-1|-|TRBJ1-6|-
CASSEEGNSPLHF
TGTGCCAGCAGTGAGGAAGGAAATTCACCCCTCCACTTT
>TRBV5-1|-|TRBJ1-2|-
CASRVGDSNYGYTF
TGCGCCAGCAGAGTGGGGGACTCTAACTATGGCTACACCTTC
>TRBV12-3/TRBV12-4|many|TRBJ2-4|TRBD1
CASTRRTGETILYF
TGTGCCAGCACTCGGAGGACAGGGGAGACAATCCTTTACTTC
>TRBV2|-|TRBJ1-5|TRBD1
CASSGQGNFSNQPQHF
TGTGCCAGCAGTGGACAGGGGAATTTTAGCAATCAGCCCCAGCATTTT
>TRBV6-2/TRBV6-3|few|TRBJ2-1|TRBD2
CASSYTGTNYNEQFF
TGTGCCAGCAGCTACACCGGGACTAACTACAATGAGCAGTTCTTC
>TRBV5-5|-|TRBJ2-2|TRBD2
CASSLGHQRGGTGELFF
TGTGCCAGCAGCTTGGGCCATCAGCGGGGGGGCACCGGGGAGCTGTTTTTT
>TRBV2|few|TRBJ1-2|-
CARAQHYGYTF
TGTGCCAGGGCCCAGCACTATGGCTACACCTTC
>TRBV9|few|TRBJ1-2|-
CASSPRQAPAGGYTF
TGTGCCAGCAGCCCCCGACAGGCCCCAGCAGGAGGCTACACCTTC
>TRBV7-9|-|TRBJ1-3|-
CASSLAPGNSGNTIYF
TGTGCCAGCAGCCTTGCCCCCGGGAACTCTGGAAACACCATATATTTT
>TRBV5-1|many|TRBJ2-1|-
CASSLAPTSYNEQFF
TGCGCCAGCAGCTTGGCCCCGACTAGCTACAATGAGCAGTTCTTC
>TRBV2|few|TRBJ1-2|-
CASSANINGYGYTF
TGTGCCAGCAGTGCAAACATTAACGGCTATGGCTACACCTTC
>TRBV19|few|TRBJ2-3|-
CASSIGAGASTDTQYF
TGTGCCAGTAGTATAGGGGCAGGCGCCAGCACAGATACGCAGTATTTT
>TRBV20-1|-|TRBJ1-1|-
CSAPLQRNTEAFF
TGCAGTGCCCCATTGCAGAGGAACACTGAAGCTTTCTTT
>TRBV19|few|TRBJ1-2|TRBD1
CATATGVGYGYTF
TGTGCCACCGCAACAGGGGTGGGCTATGGCTACACCTTC
>TRBV11-2|many|TRBJ2-5|-
CASSPQETQYF
TGTGCCAGCAGCCCCCAAGAGACCCAGTACTTC
>TRBV20-1|-|TRBJ2-3|TRBD2
CSARGASGRESTDTQYF
TGCAGTGCTAGAGGGGCTAGCGGGCGTGAAAGCACAGATACGCAGTATTTT
>TRBV25-1|few|TRBJ1-1|-
CASSDFTEAFF
TGTGCCAGCAGTGACTTCACTGAAGCTTTCTTT
>TRBV28|many|TRBJ2-2|-
CASSLGGAANTGELFF
TGTGCCAGCAGTTTAGGGGGGGCAGCGAACACCGGGGAGCTGTTTTTT
>TRBV6-5|-|TRBJ1-2|-
CASTPGGQNGYTF
TGTGCCAGCACCCCGGGGGGGCAGAATGGCTACACCTTC
>TRBV5-1|-|TRBJ2-6|-
CASSPNYPAPGANVLTF
TGCGCCAGCAGCCCGAACTACCCTGCCCCTGGGGCCAACGTCCTGACTTTC
>TRBV12-3/TRBV12-4|few|TRBJ1-1|TRBD1
CASRPGQIDTEAFF
TGTGCCAGCAGGCCGGGACAGATAGACACTGAAGCTTTCTTT
>TRBV5-1|few|TRBJ2-3|-
CASSRQSEGGADTQYF
TGCGCCAGCAGCCGGCAGAGTGAGGGGGGAGCAGATACGCAGTATTTT
>TRBV7-8|-|TRBJ2-3|TRBD2
CASSASGDLYTQYF
TGTGCCAGCAGCGCTAGCGGGGACTTGTATACGCAGTATTTT